This T cell receptor (beta chain) was sequenced in a study of cytomegalovirus exposure and HLA in healthy donors. Study-level findings and limits: Across donors, presence/absence analyses took sequencing depth to be roughly uniform.

With respect to this clone: Its antigen is as yet unknown.

This CDR3 has 15 amino acids. Germline CDR1 and CDR2: SNHLY and FYNNEI. Trimming shortened V by 7 bases and J by 2 bases, and 15 bases separated the two germline ends. Vbeta (60) and Jbeta (13) primers were used in the PCR. The method was immunoSEQ multiplex PCR; TCRdb's version includes in-frame clones alone and lacks a portion of them. This sample has 90,000 to 130,000 clones, with nearly 80% found just once. The receptor's source is a woman aged 25-40 years in good health and CMV-seronegative. V gene TRBV2 combines with J gene TRBJ1-5; no reliable D call. Sequencing used PBMCs. The chain's CDR3 is CASTESPLGNQPQHF. The CDR3 DNA sequence: TGTGCCAGCACCGAGAGCCCCCTGGGCAATCAGCCCCAGCATTTT.